This T cell receptor beta chain appears in the sequencing data of a study of T-cell reconstitution after alpha-beta-depleted transplantation in children. The study, taken as a whole, reports: T-cell counts and diversity at one year following transplant were attributed mainly to newly produced T cells.

Preparation of the TCRbeta library used unique molecular identifiers. From the PCR reads, TCRdb called clonotypes with MiXCR, one entry per CDR3 protein. This sample carries a few hundred thousand distinct CDR3 sequences, 6% to 10% of them seen once, and the ten largest clones take about 9.3%. The sample holds a few counts of this clonotype. What it binds is unknown. The source is a female patient between 2 and 15 years old who had a stem cell transplant for Fanconi anemia, so the T cells may come from the graft donor. The specimen was peripheral blood, collected 360 days after TCRalphabeta/CD19-depleted stem cell transplant.

The CDR3 sequence: CATEDRGIAKNIQYF. CDR3 sequence (DNA): TGTGCCACAGAAGACAGGGGAATAGCCAAAAACATTCAGTACTTC. This chain joins TRBV19 and TRBJ2-4; TRBD1 matches at 8 bases. Germline CDR1 and CDR2: LNHDA and SQIVND (reference sequence). The CDR3 extends over 15 amino acids. Trimming removed 10 bases from V and 0 bases from J; junction bases left unmatched: 8.